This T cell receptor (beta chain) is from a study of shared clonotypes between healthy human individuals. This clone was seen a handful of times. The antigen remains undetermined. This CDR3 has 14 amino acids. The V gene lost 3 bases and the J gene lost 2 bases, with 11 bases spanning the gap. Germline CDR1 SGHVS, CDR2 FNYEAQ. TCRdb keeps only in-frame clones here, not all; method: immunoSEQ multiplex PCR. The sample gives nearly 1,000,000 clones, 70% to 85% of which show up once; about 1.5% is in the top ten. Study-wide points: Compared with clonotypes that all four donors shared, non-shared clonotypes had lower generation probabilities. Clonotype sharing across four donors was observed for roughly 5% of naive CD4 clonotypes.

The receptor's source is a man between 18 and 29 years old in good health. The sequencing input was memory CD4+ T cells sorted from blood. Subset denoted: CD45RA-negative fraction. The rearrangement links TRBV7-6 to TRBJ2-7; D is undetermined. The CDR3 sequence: CASSFVIATYEQYF. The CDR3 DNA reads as TGTGCCAGCAGCTTTGTCATCGCCACCTACGAGCAGTACTTC.